The 27 T cell receptor beta chains below come from one sample, sequenced in a study of T cell changes during pregnancy in multiple sclerosis. Sequenced by immunoSEQ multiplex PCR; TCRdb stores in-frame clones only, minus some. Among 84,000 or so clones listed, 94% were seen once. The sample here was peripheral blood, taken in the third trimester of pregnancy. The receptor source for this set is a female donor with multiple sclerosis, enrolled in a pregnancy study.

The rearrangement links TRBV13 to TRBJ2-7, with TRBD2 as a possible D gene (6 bases). The germline V and J ends were trimmed by 1 base and 0 bases, with 7 bases remaining between them. Germline V gene lookup returns CDR1 PRHDT and CDR2 FYEKMQ (reference sequence). There are 14 residues in the CDR3. CDR3 DNA sequence: TGTGCCAGCAGCTTAGTCGGGGGCTCCTACGAGCAGTACTTC. Its translation: CASSLVGGSYEQYF.

This clone was counted once. The chain has TRBV11-2 and TRBJ1-1; maybe TRBD1 (5 bases). The CDR3 is 13 residues long. Germline V lookup: CDR1 SGHAT, CDR2 FQNNGV. Trimming left V 3 bases short and J 3 bases short, with 8 bases between. The CDR3 is CASSFKGDTEAFF. The CDR3 DNA follows: TGTGCCAGCAGCTTTAAAGGGGACACTGAAGCTTTCTTT. The full variable domain, its missing parts supplied by reference TRBV11-2 and TRBJ1-1, is EAGVAQSPRYKIIEKRQSVAFWCNPISGHATLYWYQQILGQGPKLLIQFQNNGVVDDSQLPKDRFSAERLKGVDSTLKIQPAKLEDSAVYLCASSFKGDTEAFFGQGTRLTVV.

This clone was seen once. V is TRBV6-5 and J is TRBJ2-7, with 8 bases fitting TRBD1. V was pared by 6 bases and J by 1 base, with 2 bases of the junction left unmatched. The germline V gene has CDR1 MNHEY and CDR2 SVGAGI. The CDR3 runs to 13 residues. Here the CDR3 DNA reads TGTGCCAGCAGCAGGGGGCTTTCCTACGAGCAGTACTTC. It encodes CASSRGLSYEQYF.

The rearrangement links TRBV7-3 to TRBJ2-2, with D unresolved. CDR1 is SGHTA, CDR2 FQGTGA, per germline. The V and J ends lost 4 bases and 1 base respectively, with 7 bases between them. The CDR3 runs 14 residues. The CDR3 here is CASSSSMNTGELFF. DNA of the CDR3: TGTGCCAGCAGCTCCTCTATGAACACCGGGGAGCTGTTTTTT.

This chain links TRBV5-1 with TRBJ2-5, with 9 bases that match TRBD2. The CDR3 has 18 amino acids. V lost 0 bases and J lost 2; bases outside the gene matches: 11. The V gene's germline CDR1 is SGHRS and CDR2 YFSETQ. The CDR3 loop is CASSLALVAGDQQETQYF. The CDR3 coding sequence is TGCGCCAGCAGCTTGGCCTTGGTAGCGGGGGACCAGCAAGAGACCCAGTACTTC.

The gene calls are TRBV2 and TRBJ2-2; 11 bases are shared with TRBD2. Per the germline V gene, CDR1 is SNHLY and CDR2 is FYNNEI. Trimming cost V 0 bases and J 7 bases; bases outside gene matches: 10. The CDR3 totals 18 residues. The CDR3 protein is CASSEALVAGGPGGELFF. Here the CDR3 DNA reads TGTGCCAGCAGTGAAGCGCTTGTAGCGGGGGGGCCTGGCGGGGAGCTGTTTTTT.

The V call is TRBV15, the J call TRBJ1-5, with a possible D match to TRBD1 (5 bases). Germline V lookup: CDR1 LNHNV, CDR2 YYDKDF (reference sequence). The germline V and J ends were trimmed by 3 bases and 3 bases, with 9 bases remaining between them. The CDR3 runs to 14 residues. The CDR3 DNA reads as TGTGCCACCAGCAGCCGGGACTTCAATCAGCCCCAGCATTTT. Translating gives CATSSRDFNQPQHF.

The chain carries TRBV5-4 and TRBJ2-3; no clear D gene. The CDR3 loop spans 13 amino acids. Trimming left V 4 bases short and J 4 bases short, with 10 bases between. The germline V gene has CDR1 SGHNT and CDR2 YYREEE (reference sequence). The CDR3 bases are TGTGCCAGCAGCGAATCAGAAGCAGATACGCAGTATTTT. Translation gives CASSESEADTQYF.

The V gene is TRBV5-4, the J gene TRBJ2-7; 9 bases are a match to TRBD1. CDR3 length: 15 residues. V shed 0 bases, J shed 5 bases, and the junction held 6 bases outside the gene matches. Per germline, CDR1 SGHNT and CDR2 YYREEE (reference sequence). CDR3: CASSLEQGASHEQYF. CDR3 sequence (DNA): TGTGCCAGCAGCTTGGAACAGGGGGCATCCCACGAGCAGTACTTC.

The chain's CDR3 is CASSLARTGARETQYF. The DNA for the CDR3 is TGTGCCAGCAGTTTGGCAAGGACAGGGGCAAGAGAGACCCAGTACTTC. The gene calls are TRBV27 and TRBJ2-5, with TRBD1 identical over 9 bases. Trimming took 3 bases from V and 4 from J; bases not matched to a gene: 9. The V gene's germline CDR1 is MNHEY and CDR2 SMNVEV (reference sequence). There are 16 residues in the CDR3.

CDR3 nucleotides: TGTGCCAGCAGCCCTGAGGTGCGGGGGGAGGGGCAGTTCTTC. This translates into CASSPEVRGEGQFF. The chain couples TRBV7-8 to TRBJ2-1; 8 nucleotides line up with TRBD2. The length of the CDR3 is 14 residues. Germline V gives CDR1 SGHVS, CDR2 FQNEAQ. V lost 5 bases to trimming and J lost 12 bases; unmatched junction nucleotides: 12.

The rearrangement joins TRBV9 to TRBJ2-1; tentatively, D is TRBD1 (5 bases). V lost 0 bases and J 7 bases, leaving 14 bases between the germline ends. The CDR3 extends over 15 amino acids. Germline V CDR1 and CDR2: SGDLS, YYNGEE. CDR3 loop: CASSVGGTPTNEQFF. The CDR3 nucleotides are TGTGCCAGCAGCGTAGGGGGCACACCGACTAATGAGCAGTTCTTC.

The gene calls are TRBV18 and TRBJ2-5; D is perhaps TRBD1 (6 bases). V was clipped by 4 bases and J by 4 bases, with 16 bases between them. The CDR3 is 15 residues long. Germline lookup yields CDR1 KGHSH and CDR2 LQKENI. CDR3: CASSRQTGQAETQYF. In DNA form, the CDR3 reads TGTGCCAGCTCACGACAAACAGGGCAGGCAGAGACCCAGTACTTC.

This chain links TRBV9 with TRBJ1-2; D possibly corresponds to TRBD1 (5 bases). Germline V gives CDR1 SGDLS, CDR2 YYNGEE. The CDR3 is 15 amino acids. Trimming cost V 0 bases and J 4 bases, with 13 bases left between them. This chain's CDR3 is CASSVGREGLYGYTF. In DNA, the CDR3 is TGTGCCAGCAGCGTAGGGAGGGAGGGGCTCTATGGCTACACCTTC. Full variable domain (outside the CDR3, taken from reference TRBV9 and TRBJ1-2): DSGVTQTPKHLITATGQRVTLRCSPRSGDLSVYWYQQSLDQGLQFLIQYYNGEERAKGNILERFSAQQFPDLHSELNLSSLELGDSALYFCASSVGREGLYGYTFGSGTRLTVV.

The chain employs TRBV7-9 and TRBJ1-1; D is unresolved. V was pared by 6 bases and J by 2 bases, with 10 bases between. Germline V lookup: CDR1 SEHNR, CDR2 FQNEAQ (reference sequence). The CDR3 loop spans 13 amino acids. CDR3 DNA sequence: TGTGCCAGCAGGGCGACTAGTAACACTGAAGCTTTCTTT. It translates to CASRATSNTEAFF.

This chain connects TRBV9 to TRBJ2-1; possibly TRBD1 for D (6 bases). The V end was cut by 4 bases, the J end by 2 bases, with 19 bases between. Germline CDR1 and CDR2: SGDLS and YYNGEE. This CDR3 spans 17 amino acids. The CDR3 sequence is CASSPVVGGHPYNEQFF. As DNA, the CDR3 is TGTGCCAGCAGCCCCGTGGTTGGGGGACACCCCTACAATGAGCAGTTCTTC.

This clone was found once. The rearrangement links TRBV5-4 to TRBJ1-1; the match to TRBD1 covers 10 bases. This CDR3 comprises 15 residues. Per the germline V gene, CDR1 is SGHNT and CDR2 is YYREEE (reference sequence). The V gene end was trimmed by 6 bases and the J gene end by 4 bases; junction bases not matched to a gene: 9. The CDR3 is CASTPGTGVATEAFF. In DNA, the CDR3 is TGTGCCAGCACCCCCGGGACAGGGGTAGCCACTGAAGCTTTCTTT.

CDR3 DNA: TGTGCCAGCAGCGCAGGCCACCGAAACTATGGCTACACCTTC. Encoded protein: CASSAGHRNYGYTF. This chain connects TRBV5-8 to TRBJ1-2; D call uncertain. The CDR3 has 14 residues. CDR1 and CDR2 (germline): SGHTS, YDEGEE. V was trimmed by 4 bases and J by 2 bases, leaving 12 bases between them.

This chain joins TRBV10-1 and TRBJ2-3; perhaps TRBD1 as D (6 bases). The CDR3 totals 14 residues. Germline loops: CDR1 WNHNN, CDR2 SYGVQD (reference sequence). V dropped 3 bases and J dropped 2 bases, with 9 bases sitting between them. The CDR3 protein is CASSDTGITDTQYF. The CDR3 nucleotides are TGCGCCAGCAGTGATACAGGGATCACAGATACGCAGTATTTT.

The chain couples TRBV7-9 to TRBJ2-3; 7 positions match TRBD2. From germline, CDR1 is SEHNR and CDR2 FQNEAQ (reference sequence). The trim removed 0 bases at V and 5 bases at J, leaving 5 bases unmatched. The CDR3 spans 15 residues. CDR3 loop: CASSLAWGGEDTQYF. The CDR3 DNA reads as TGTGCCAGCAGCTTAGCGTGGGGGGGAGAAGATACGCAGTATTTT. The complete variable domain, with remaining parts taken from reference TRBV7-9 and TRBJ2-3, reads DTGVSQNPRHKITKRGQNVTFRCDPISEHNRLYWYRQTLGQGPEFLTYFQNEAQLEKSRLLSDRFSAERPKGSFSTLEIQRTEQGDSAMYLCASSLAWGGEDTQYFGPGTRLTVL.

The gene calls are TRBV6-1 and TRBJ1-5; a weak D match, TRBD1 (6 bases). In germline, CDR1 is MNHNS, CDR2 SASEGT. V lost 4 bases, J lost 1 base, and 14 bases lay in between. CDR3 size: 16 residues. CDR3 coding DNA: TGTGCCAGCAGTGGGGGGCTGGGGTGGAGCAATCAGCCCCAGCATTTT. It yields the protein CASSGGLGWSNQPQHF.

The genes are TRBV7-9 and TRBJ2-7, with D unclear. The CDR3 is 12 amino acids. V gave up 5 bases and J gave up 2 bases, with 7 bases separating them. Looked up from germline, CDR1 is SEHNR and CDR2 is FQNEAQ (reference sequence). CDR3 loop: CASSPRAYEQYF. The CDR3 bases are TGTGCCAGCAGCCCCCGAGCCTACGAGCAGTACTTC.

This clone was recorded only once. The chain recombines TRBV5-6 with TRBJ2-3; 7 positions agree with TRBD2. The CDR3 is 15 residues long. Germline CDR1 and CDR2: SGHDT and YYEEEE. V lost 0 bases to trimming and J lost 3 bases; unmatched junction nucleotides: 4. CDR3 DNA: TGTGCCAGCAGCTTGGCATTTAGCGGGACAGATACGCAGTATTTT. This codes for CASSLAFSGTDTQYF.

The V and J genes are TRBV5-8 and TRBJ1-2, with 7 bases identical to TRBD1. V shed 4 bases and J 5 bases; nucleotides not matched to a gene: 8. This CDR3 spans 14 amino acids. Germline V gene data show CDR1 as SGHTS and CDR2 as YDEGEE. The DNA for the CDR3 is TGTGCCAGCAGCAGACCGGGACAGAGATATGGCTACACCTTC. It yields the protein CASSRPGQRYGYTF.

J is TRBJ1-1 and V is TRBV13; 7 nucleotides line up with TRBD1. From germline, CDR1 is PRHDT and CDR2 FYEKMQ (reference sequence). Trimming cost V 5 bases and J 1 base; bases outside gene matches: 7. The CDR3 has 15 amino acids. Here the CDR3 reads CASSGDRVANTEAFF. The CDR3 nucleotides read TGTGCCAGCAGCGGCGACAGGGTCGCGAACACTGAAGCTTTCTTT.

The V gene is TRBV15, the J gene TRBJ1-5; no clear D. This CDR3 region has 12 residues. The ends were cut back, 3 bases at V and 6 bases at J, with 6 bases in the middle. The germline CDR1 and CDR2 sequences are LNHNV and YYDKDF (reference sequence). The CDR3 nucleotides read TGTGCCACCAGCAGGCCAGGTCAGCCCCAGCATTTT. It yields the protein CATSRPGQPQHF.

The gene calls are TRBV5-1 and TRBJ2-1; 8 bases map to TRBD2. There are 15 residues in the CDR3. The germline V gene has CDR1 SGHRS and CDR2 YFSETQ. The J segment lost 5 bases and the V segment lost 0 bases, leaving 4 bases of the junction unmatched. The DNA for the CDR3 is TGCGCCAGCAGCTTGGTTAGCGGGGCGAACAATGAGCAGTTCTTC. It translates to CASSLVSGANNEQFF.